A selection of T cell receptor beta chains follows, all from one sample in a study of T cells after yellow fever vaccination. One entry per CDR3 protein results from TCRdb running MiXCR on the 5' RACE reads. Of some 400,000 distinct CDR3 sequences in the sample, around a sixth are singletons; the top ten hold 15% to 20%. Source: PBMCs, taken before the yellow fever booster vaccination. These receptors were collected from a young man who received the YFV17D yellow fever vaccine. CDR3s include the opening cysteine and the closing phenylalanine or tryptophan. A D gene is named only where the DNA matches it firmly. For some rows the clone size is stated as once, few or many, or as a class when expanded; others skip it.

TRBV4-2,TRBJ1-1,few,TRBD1,CASSQDGGGGTEAFF,TGTGCCAGCAGCCAAGATGGAGGGGGCGGCACTGAAGCTTTCTTT
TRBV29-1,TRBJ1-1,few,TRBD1,CSVVQGAEAFF,TGCAGCGTAGTCCAGGGGGCTGAAGCTTTCTTT
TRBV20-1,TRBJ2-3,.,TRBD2,CSAFLAGGRTDTQYF,TGCAGTGCTTTTCTAGCGGGGGGCCGGACAGATACGCAGTATTTT
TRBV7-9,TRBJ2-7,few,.,CASSRSPTGSYEQYF,TGTGCCAGCAGCCGGTCCCCCACAGGGTCCTACGAGCAGTACTTC
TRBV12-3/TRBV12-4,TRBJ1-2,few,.,CASSRPRDPIRGYTF,TGTGCCAGCAGCCGACCGCGGGACCCGATCAGAGGCTACACCTTC
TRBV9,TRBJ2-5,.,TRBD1,CASSVDRGLIQTQYF,TGTGCCAGCAGCGTAGACAGGGGGCTTATTCAGACCCAGTACTTC
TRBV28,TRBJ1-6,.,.,CASTSVWGTYNSPLHF,TGTGCCAGCACCTCGGTCTGGGGCACCTATAATTCACCCCTCCACTTT
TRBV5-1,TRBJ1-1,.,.,CASRDGGGNTEAFF,TGCGCCAGCCGGGACGGAGGGGGGAACACTGAAGCTTTCTTT
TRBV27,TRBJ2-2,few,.,CASQKTGTRGTGELFF,TGTGCCAGCCAAAAAACCGGGACCCGGGGGACCGGGGAGCTGTTTTTT
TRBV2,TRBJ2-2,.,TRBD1,CASRFITGVSGELFF,TGTGCCAGCAGATTTATTACAGGGGTGAGCGGGGAGCTGTTTTTT
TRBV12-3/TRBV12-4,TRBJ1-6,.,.,CASSYRAGVNSPLHF,TGTGCCAGCAGTTATAGGGCAGGGGTGAATTCACCCCTCCACTTT
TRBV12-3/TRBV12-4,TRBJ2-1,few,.,CASSLVPGGSEQFF,TGTGCCAGCAGTTTAGTCCCTGGGGGAAGTGAGCAGTTCTTC
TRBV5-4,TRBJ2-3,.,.,CASSRDTTSTDTQYF,TGTGCCAGCAGCCGGGACACAACTAGCACAGATACGCAGTATTTT
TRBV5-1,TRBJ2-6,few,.,CASSSWGGGANVLTF,TGCGCCAGCAGCTCCTGGGGCGGTGGGGCCAACGTCCTGACTTTC
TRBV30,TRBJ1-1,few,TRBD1,CAWSRQGNTEAFF,TGTGCCTGGAGTAGACAGGGGAACACTGAAGCTTTCTTT
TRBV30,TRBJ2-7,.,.,CAWSVLGGRAYEQYF,TGTGCCTGGAGTGTACTGGGGGGCCGGGCCTACGAGCAGTACTTC
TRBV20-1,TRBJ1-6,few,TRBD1,CSARSDRNSPLHF,TGCAGTGCTAGATCGGACAGGAATTCACCCCTCCACTTT
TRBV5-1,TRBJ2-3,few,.,CASSPSSGGGTQYF,TGCGCCAGCAGCCCTTCCAGCGGTGGGGGAACGCAGTATTTT
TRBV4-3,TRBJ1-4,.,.,CASSQDPRGEANEKLFF,TGCGCCAGCAGCCAAGATCCCAGGGGAGAGGCTAATGAAAAACTGTTTTTT
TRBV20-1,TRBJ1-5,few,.,CSARSPRGSSNQPQHF,TGCAGTGCTAGATCGCCCAGGGGTTCGAGCAATCAGCCCCAGCATTTT
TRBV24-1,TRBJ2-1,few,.,CATSDFWGASYNEQFF,TGTGCCACCAGTGATTTCTGGGGAGCGTCCTACAATGAGCAGTTCTTC
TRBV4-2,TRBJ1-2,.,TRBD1,CASSQDPGQAGYTF,TGTGCCAGCAGCCAAGATCCCGGACAGGCGGGCTACACCTTC
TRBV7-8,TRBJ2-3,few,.,CASSLRRFSTAGTQYF,TGTGCCAGCAGCTTAAGACGCTTCTCAACGGCAGGCACGCAGTATTTT
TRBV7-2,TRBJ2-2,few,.,CASRFYRTAGELFF,TGTGCCAGCAGGTTTTACAGAACCGCCGGGGAGCTGTTTTTT
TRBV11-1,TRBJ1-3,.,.,CASGGRRNTIYF,TGTGCCAGCGGGGGACGGCGGAACACCATATATTTT
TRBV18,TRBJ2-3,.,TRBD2,CASSPRTSGGLTDTQYF,TGTGCCAGCTCACCCCGGACTAGCGGGGGACTCACAGATACGCAGTATTTT